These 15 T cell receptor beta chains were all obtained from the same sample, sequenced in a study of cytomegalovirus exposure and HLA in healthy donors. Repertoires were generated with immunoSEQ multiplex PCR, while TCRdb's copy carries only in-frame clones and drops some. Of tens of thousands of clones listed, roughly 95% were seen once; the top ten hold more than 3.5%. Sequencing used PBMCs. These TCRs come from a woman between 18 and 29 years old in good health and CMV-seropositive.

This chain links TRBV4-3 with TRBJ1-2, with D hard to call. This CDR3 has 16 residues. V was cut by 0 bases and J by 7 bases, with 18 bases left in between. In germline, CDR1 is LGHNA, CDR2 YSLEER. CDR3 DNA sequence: TGCGCCAGCAGCCAAGAGACCCGATCCCGGGTGGGTGGCTACACCTTC. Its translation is CASSQETRSRVGGYTF.

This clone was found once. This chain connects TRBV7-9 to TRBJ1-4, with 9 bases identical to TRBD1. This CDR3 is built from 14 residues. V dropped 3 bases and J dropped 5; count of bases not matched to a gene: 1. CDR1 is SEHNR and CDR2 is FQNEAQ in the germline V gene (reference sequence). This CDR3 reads CASSLGTGNEKLFF. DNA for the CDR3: TGTGCCAGCAGCTTGGGGACAGGGAATGAAAAACTGTTTTTT.

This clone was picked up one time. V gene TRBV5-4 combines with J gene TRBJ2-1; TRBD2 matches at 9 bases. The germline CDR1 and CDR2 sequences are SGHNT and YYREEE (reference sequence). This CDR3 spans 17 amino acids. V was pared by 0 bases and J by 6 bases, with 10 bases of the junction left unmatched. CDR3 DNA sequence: TGTGCCAGCAGCTTGGGAGGTCGCGGGAGGGGCGCCAATGAGCAGTTCTTC. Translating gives CASSLGGRGRGANEQFF.

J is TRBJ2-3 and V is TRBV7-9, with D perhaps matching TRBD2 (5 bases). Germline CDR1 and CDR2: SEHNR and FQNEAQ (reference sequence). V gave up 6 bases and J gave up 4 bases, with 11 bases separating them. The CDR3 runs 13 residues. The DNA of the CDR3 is TGTGCCAGCAGTCCGACCGGGGCAGATACGCAGTATTTT. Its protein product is CASSPTGADTQYF.

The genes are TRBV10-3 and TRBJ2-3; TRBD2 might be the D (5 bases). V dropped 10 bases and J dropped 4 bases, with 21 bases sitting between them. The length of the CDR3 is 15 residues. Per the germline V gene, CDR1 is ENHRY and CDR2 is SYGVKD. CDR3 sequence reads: CATRGGLEGSDTQYF. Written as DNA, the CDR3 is TGTGCCACCCGAGGAGGCTTAGAGGGTTCAGATACGCAGTATTTT.

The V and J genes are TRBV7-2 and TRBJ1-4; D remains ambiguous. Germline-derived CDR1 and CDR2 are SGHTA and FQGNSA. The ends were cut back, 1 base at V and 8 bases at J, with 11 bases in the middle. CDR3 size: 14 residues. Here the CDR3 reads CASSLVVSGEKLFF. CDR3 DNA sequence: TGTGCCAGCAGCTTAGTGGTCAGCGGAGAAAAACTGTTTTTT. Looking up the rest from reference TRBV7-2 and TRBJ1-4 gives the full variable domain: GAGVSQSPSNKVTEKGKDVELRCDPISGHTALYWYRQSLGQGLEFLIYFQGNSAPDKSGLPSDRFSAERTGGSVSTLTIQRTQQEDSAVYLCASSLVVSGEKLFFGSGTQLSVL.

The CDR3 DNA follows: TGTGCCAGCCGAGACAGACTTAACGAGCAGTACTTC. This encodes CASRDRLNEQYF. V and J are TRBV6-1 and TRBJ2-7; tentatively, D is TRBD1 (5 bases). Germline V gene sequence: CDR1 MNHNS, CDR2 SASEGT. This CDR3 contains 12 residues. V lost 8 bases and J lost 5, with 13 bases in between.

Written as DNA, the CDR3 is TGTGCCAGTAGTCTAACCCACTACAATGAGCAGTTCTTC. This translates into CASSLTHYNEQFF. V gene TRBV19 combines with J gene TRBJ2-1; D remains unclear. V dropped 5 bases and J dropped 3 bases, with 8 bases sitting between them. The length of the CDR3 is 13 residues. The germline V gene encodes CDR1 LNHDA and CDR2 SQIVND (reference sequence).

CDR3: CASSPTDSSFLEQYF. The CDR3 DNA reads as TGCGCCAGCAGCCCTACGGACAGCTCCTTTTTGGAGCAGTACTTC. The V call is TRBV5-1, the J call TRBJ2-7; possibly TRBD1 for D (6 bases). CDR3 length equals 15 residues. The germline V gene has CDR1 SGHRS and CDR2 YFSETQ. Trimming left V 4 bases short and J 7 bases short, with 21 bases between.

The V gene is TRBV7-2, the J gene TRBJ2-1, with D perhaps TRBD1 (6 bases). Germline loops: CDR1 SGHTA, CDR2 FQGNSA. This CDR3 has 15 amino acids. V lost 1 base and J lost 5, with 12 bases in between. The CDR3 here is CASSLVPGVDNEQFF. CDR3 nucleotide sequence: TGTGCCAGCAGCTTAGTACCAGGGGTGGACAATGAGCAGTTCTTC.

CDR3 loop: CASSPGGGLWAQPQHF. CDR3 in DNA: TGTGCCAGCAGCCCGGGGGGGGGTCTTTGGGCTCAGCCCCAGCATTTT. The rearrangement uses TRBV7-2 and TRBJ1-5, with D possibly being TRBD1 (5 bases). The CDR3 is 16 residues long. CDR1 is SGHTA, CDR2 FQGNSA, per germline. Deletions cut 5 bases from V and 6 bases from J, with 20 bases between. Together with reference TRBV7-2 and TRBJ1-5, the CDR3 gives the full variable domain: GAGVSQSPSNKVTEKGKDVELRCDPISGHTALYWYRQSLGQGLEFLIYFQGNSAPDKSGLPSDRFSAERTGGSVSTLTIQRTQQEDSAVYLCASSPGGGLWAQPQHFGDGTRLSIL.

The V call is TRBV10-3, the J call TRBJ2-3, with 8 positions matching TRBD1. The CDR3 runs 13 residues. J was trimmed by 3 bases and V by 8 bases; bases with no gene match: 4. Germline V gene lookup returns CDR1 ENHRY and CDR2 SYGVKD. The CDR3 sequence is CAISDRATDTQYF. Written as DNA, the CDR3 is TGTGCCATCTCGGACAGGGCTACAGATACGCAGTATTTT.

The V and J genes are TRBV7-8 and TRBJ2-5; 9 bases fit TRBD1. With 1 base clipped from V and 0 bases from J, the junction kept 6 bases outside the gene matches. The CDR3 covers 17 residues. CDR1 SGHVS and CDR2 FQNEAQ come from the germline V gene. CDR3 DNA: TGTGCCAGCAGCTTAGGTTGGAGACAGGGGGACCAAGAGACCCAGTACTTC. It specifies CASSLGWRQGDQETQYF.

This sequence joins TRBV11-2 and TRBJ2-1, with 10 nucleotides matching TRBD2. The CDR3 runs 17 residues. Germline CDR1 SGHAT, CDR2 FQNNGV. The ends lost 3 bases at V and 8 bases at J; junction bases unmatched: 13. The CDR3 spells CASSFLRAGGPPHEQFF. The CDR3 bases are TGTGCCAGCAGCTTCCTCAGAGCGGGAGGGCCCCCCCATGAGCAGTTCTTC.

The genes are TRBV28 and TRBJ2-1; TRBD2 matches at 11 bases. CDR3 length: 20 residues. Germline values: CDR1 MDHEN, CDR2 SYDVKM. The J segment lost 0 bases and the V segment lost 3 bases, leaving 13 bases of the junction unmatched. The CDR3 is CASSFNSGLAALSSYNEQFF. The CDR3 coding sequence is TGTGCCAGCAGTTTCAATTCGGGACTAGCGGCCCTAAGCTCCTACAATGAGCAGTTCTTC.